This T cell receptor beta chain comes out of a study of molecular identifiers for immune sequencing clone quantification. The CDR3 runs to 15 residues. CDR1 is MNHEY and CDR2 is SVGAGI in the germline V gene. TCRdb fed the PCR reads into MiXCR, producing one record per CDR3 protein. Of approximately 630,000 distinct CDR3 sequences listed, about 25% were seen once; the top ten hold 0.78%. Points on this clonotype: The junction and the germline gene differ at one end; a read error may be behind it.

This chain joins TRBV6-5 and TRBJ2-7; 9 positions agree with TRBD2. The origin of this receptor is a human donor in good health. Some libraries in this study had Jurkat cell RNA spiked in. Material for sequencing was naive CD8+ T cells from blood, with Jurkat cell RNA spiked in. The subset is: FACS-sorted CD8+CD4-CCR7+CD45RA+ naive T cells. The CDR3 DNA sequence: TGTGCCCGCAGTTACTCGGGACTAGCCGGGTACGAGCAGTACTTC. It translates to CARSYSGLAGYEQYF.